These 9 T cell receptor beta chains share one sample of origin, sequenced in a study of blood T cell repertoires in COVID-19 (TCRdb year 2020). Library construction relied on the immunoSEQ multiplex PCR assay. TCRdb carries this immuneACCESS record with in-frame sequences only. Its versions omit some clonotypes, under half of them owing to an unresolved V gene in the studies checked, with the rest unexplained. In all, the sample holds about 490,000 clones, and approximately 85% of those were seen once. Jointly, the top ten make up more than 3% of the sample. The material sequenced was peripheral blood. These receptors all stem from a human donor in a cohort sampled during active COVID-19.

The rearrangement joins TRBV10-3 to TRBJ2-2, with TRBD2 matching over 7 bases. The CDR3 is made up of 15 amino acids. With 5 bases clipped from V and 4 bases from J, the junction kept 7 bases outside the gene matches. Germline V CDR1 and CDR2: ENHRY, SYGVKD. The CDR3 region is CAISTSAVGTGELFF. The CDR3 nucleotides read TGTGCCATCAGTACTAGCGCCGTAGGCACCGGGGAGCTGTTTTTT.

The rearrangement joins TRBV18 to TRBJ2-1, with 8 bases matching TRBD2. The germline V gene has CDR1 KGHSH and CDR2 LQKENI. There are 15 residues in the CDR3. V dropped 3 bases and J dropped 3; count of bases not matched to a gene: 4. The CDR3 DNA reads TGTGCCAGCTCACCGAGCGGGAGTGGCTACAATGAGCAGTTCTTC. Its translation is CASSPSGSGYNEQFF.

The chain uses TRBV7-6 and TRBJ2-7, with 11 bases that match TRBD2. The CDR3 runs to 14 residues. Per germline, CDR1 SGHVS and CDR2 FNYEAQ. The J segment lost 5 bases and the V segment lost 5 bases, leaving 5 bases of the junction unmatched. Here the CDR3 reads CASSPTSGSDEQYF. As DNA, the CDR3 is TGTGCCAGCAGCCCTACTAGCGGGAGCGACGAGCAGTACTTC.

The chain carries TRBV3-1 (or the pseudogene TRBV3-2) and TRBJ1-1, with 7 bases that match TRBD1. CDR1 and CDR2 (germline): LGHDT, YNNKEL (reference sequence). V was clipped by 4 bases and J by 4 bases; unmatched bases: 3. The CDR3 loop spans 13 amino acids. DNA of the CDR3: TGTGCCAGCAGCCCCGGGACAGCCACTGAAGCTTTCTTT. It specifies CASSPGTATEAFF.

The CDR3 loop reads CASSTSGTGYGKTDTQYF. In DNA form, the CDR3 reads TGTGCCAGCAGCACCTCCGGGACAGGGTATGGAAAAACAGATACGCAGTATTTT. The chain has TRBV11-3 and TRBJ2-3; TRBD1 agrees at 9 bases. V gave up 5 bases and J gave up 3 bases; unmatched junction bases: 15. Germline V gives CDR1 SGHNT, CDR2 YENEEA. The CDR3 is made up of 18 amino acids.

This chain connects TRBV7-8 to TRBJ1-1; 9 bases map to TRBD1. The V and J ends lost 2 bases and 0 bases, in that order; junction bases with no gene match: 10. The CDR3 loop spans 18 amino acids. Germline-derived CDR1 and CDR2 are SGHVS and FQNEAQ. The CDR3 DNA sequence: TGTGCCAGCAGCTTACGTGACAGGGGGGGTGGCATGAACACTGAAGCTTTCTTT. It codes for CASSLRDRGGGMNTEAFF.

V and J are TRBV19 and TRBJ2-3; 10 nucleotides align to TRBD1. Germline values: CDR1 LNHDA, CDR2 SQIVND (reference sequence). The ends lost 5 bases at V and 5 bases at J; junction bases unmatched: 1. CDR3 size: 13 residues. Here the CDR3 DNA reads TGTGCCAGTAGTGACAGGGGGCAAGATACGCAGTATTTT. Protein: CASSDRGQDTQYF.

V and J are TRBV3-1 (or the pseudogene TRBV3-2) and TRBJ1-5, with D hard to call. There are 14 residues in the CDR3. Between the trimmed V and J ends, which lost 4 bases and 6 bases, there was a span of 13 bases. Germline V gene sequence: CDR1 LGHDT, CDR2 YNNKEL (reference sequence). The CDR3 sequence: CASSPVKSVQPQHF. CDR3 in DNA: TGTGCCAGCAGCCCGGTGAAAAGCGTTCAGCCCCAGCATTTT.

The DNA of the CDR3 is TGTGCCAGCAGCTTGGCCATTGGAATAGGGACAGGGAAAGTTGAAGCTTTCTTT. This sequence encodes CASSLAIGIGTGKVEAFF. The chain links TRBV5-5 to TRBJ1-1, with 9 nucleotides matching TRBD1. CDR3 size: 18 residues. V lost 0 bases, J lost 7 bases, and 16 bases stayed unmatched. Germline CDR1 and CDR2: SGHKS and YYEKEE (reference sequence).